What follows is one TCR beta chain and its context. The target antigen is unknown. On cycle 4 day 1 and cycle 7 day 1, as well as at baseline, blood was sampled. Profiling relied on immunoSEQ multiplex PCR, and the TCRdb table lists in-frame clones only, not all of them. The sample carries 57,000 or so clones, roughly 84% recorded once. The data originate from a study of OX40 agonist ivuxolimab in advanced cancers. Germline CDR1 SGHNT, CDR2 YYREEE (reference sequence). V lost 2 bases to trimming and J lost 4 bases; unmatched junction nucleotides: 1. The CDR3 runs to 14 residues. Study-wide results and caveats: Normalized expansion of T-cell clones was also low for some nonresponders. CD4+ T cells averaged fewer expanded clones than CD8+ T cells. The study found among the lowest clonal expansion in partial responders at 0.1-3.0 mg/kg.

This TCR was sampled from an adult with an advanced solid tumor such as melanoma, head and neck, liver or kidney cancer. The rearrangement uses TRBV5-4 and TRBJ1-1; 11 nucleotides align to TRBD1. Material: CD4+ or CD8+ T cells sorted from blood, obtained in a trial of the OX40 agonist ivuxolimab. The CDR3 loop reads CASSFGTGGTEAFF. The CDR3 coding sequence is TGTGCCAGCAGCTTTGGGACAGGGGGCACTGAAGCTTTCTTT.